This T cell receptor beta chain was identified in a study of T cell responses to AZD1222 COVID-19 vaccine (dated by TCRdb to the early 2020s). For the wider study: AZD1222 recipients whose second dose came at about 4 weeks and those whose second dose came at about 12 weeks were combined into one group, since spike-specific TCR depth and breadth did not differ between the two schedules. TCR sequencing covered 230 to 250 trial participants: 207 given two doses of AZD1222 and some 25 given two doses of MenACWY control vaccine. Enrollment into the trials was organized by age into subgroups of 18-55, 56-69 and 70-plus years, and those subgroups contained roughly 150, 30 and 60 TCR-sequenced participants, respectively.

Counted from cysteine to phenylalanine, this CDR3 has 19 amino acids. Only the CDR3 region is kept as DNA, spanning 57 bases read in frame from base 1. V is cut back by 6 bases and J by 3 bases, with 14 bases in the junction unmatched. Via the germline V gene, CDR1 is MDHEN and CDR2 SYDVKM. The CDR3 regions of human TCRbeta chains were analyzed by immunosequencing. The paper's processing steps were these. Repertoire TCRs were matched against a reference library of SARS-CoV-2-specific TCRs generated with the MIRA antigen-specificity platform. Breadth was defined as the fraction of unique TCRs that were SARS-CoV-2-associated, and depth was defined as the fraction of total T cells that were SARS-CoV-2-associated. Using the MIRA data, each spike-specific TCR was assigned both to the spike region to which the TCR was reactive and to a CD4 or CD8 class. Log10-transformed breadth and depth values were compared by one-way ANOVA with Sidak's multiple comparisons tests. The immuneACCESS repertoire file appears here via TCRdb, limited to in-frame rearrangements. These files lack a portion of the clones; in checked studies, under half of the deficit traces to unresolved V genes, and the cause of the others is not known. The V and J calls and clone size come from that table; D and trimming were worked out from the DNA. The sample profile shows about 100,000 clones; approximately 88% of them were found once. The top ten constitute roughly 6.5% of the sample.

According to the study, the label for this sample's time point signals: baseline before first vaccination. Vaccinee samples were obtained from the UK trials COV001 and COV002, which included a single-blind randomized controlled phase 2/3 trial of AZD1222 (ChAdOx1 nCoV-19) in healthy adults. For TCRbeta chain sequencing, PBMC samples from trial participants were taken at day 0 and at day 28 after the second dose. Comments on this clone: Its antigen has not been determined. Base-call qualities are not available, and no considerably larger clone is one nucleotide away.

The study at large found these results: No day 14 peak-response samples were available, so repertoires were characterized only after the peak T cell response. Vaccine-associated CD4 TCRs spanned the whole spike protein, with dominant responses in regions 160-218 and 743-854. The 56-69-year group was small, and its depth increase did not reach significance, likely because of low power. Reportedly, almost half of the unique spike-specific TCRs recognized epitopes lying outside the regions that are mutated in the B.1.351 and B.1.1.7 variants. Most participants were white British and females outnumbered males, and the authors suggested that clonal diversity may have been underestimated. Only six AZD1222 recipients were SARS-CoV-2 seropositive at baseline, limiting conclusions about previously exposed vaccinees. Spike-specific TCR breadth and depth rose significantly after two AZD1222 doses compared with day 0 and with MenACWY recipients.

The sequence came from an adult in good health. The receptor chain draws on TRBV28 and TRBJ2-1; TRBD2 aligns with 13 central bases. The sample consisted of peripheral blood, taken on day 0 of AZD1222 vaccination. CDR3 loop: CASRTGTSGTSWYYNEQFF. The sequenced DNA: TGTGCCAGCAGAACAGGGACTAGCGGGACCAGTTGGTACTACAATGAGCAGTTCTTC.